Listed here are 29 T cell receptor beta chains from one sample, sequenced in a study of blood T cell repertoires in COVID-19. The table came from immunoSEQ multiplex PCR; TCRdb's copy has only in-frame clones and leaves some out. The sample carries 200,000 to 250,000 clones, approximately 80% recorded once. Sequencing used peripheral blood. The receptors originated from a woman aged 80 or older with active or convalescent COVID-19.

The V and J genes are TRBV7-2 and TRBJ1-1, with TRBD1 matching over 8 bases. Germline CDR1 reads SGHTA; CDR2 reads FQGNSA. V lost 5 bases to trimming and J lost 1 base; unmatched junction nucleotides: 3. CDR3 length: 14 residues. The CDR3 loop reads CASSQTGGNTEAFF. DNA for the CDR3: TGTGCCAGCAGCCAAACAGGGGGGAACACTGAAGCTTTCTTT. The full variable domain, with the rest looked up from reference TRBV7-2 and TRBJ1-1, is GAGVSQSPSNKVTEKGKDVELRCDPISGHTALYWYRQSLGQGLEFLIYFQGNSAPDKSGLPSDRFSAERTGGSVSTLTIQRTQQEDSAVYLCASSQTGGNTEAFFGQGTRLTVV.

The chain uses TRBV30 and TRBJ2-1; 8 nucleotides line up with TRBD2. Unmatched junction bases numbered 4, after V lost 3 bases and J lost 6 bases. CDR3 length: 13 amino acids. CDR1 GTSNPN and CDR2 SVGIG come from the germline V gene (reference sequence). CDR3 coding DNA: TGTGCCTGGAGATCAGGACTAGCCAATGAGCAGTTCTTC. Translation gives CAWRSGLANEQFF.

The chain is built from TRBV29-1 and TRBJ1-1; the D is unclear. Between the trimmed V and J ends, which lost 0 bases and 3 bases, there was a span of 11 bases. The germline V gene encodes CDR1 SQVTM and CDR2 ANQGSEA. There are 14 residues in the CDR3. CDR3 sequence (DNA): TGCAGCGTTGAAGATCCTGGCCTCGACACTGAAGCTTTCTTT. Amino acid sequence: CSVEDPGLDTEAFF.

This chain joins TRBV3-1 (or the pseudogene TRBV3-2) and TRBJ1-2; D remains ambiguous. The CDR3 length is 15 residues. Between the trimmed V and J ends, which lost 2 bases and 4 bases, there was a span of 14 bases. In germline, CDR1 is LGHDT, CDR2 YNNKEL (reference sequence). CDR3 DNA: TGTGCCAGCAGCCAAAGGAGGGCTGGGGTCTATGGCTACACCTTC. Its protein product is CASSQRRAGVYGYTF.

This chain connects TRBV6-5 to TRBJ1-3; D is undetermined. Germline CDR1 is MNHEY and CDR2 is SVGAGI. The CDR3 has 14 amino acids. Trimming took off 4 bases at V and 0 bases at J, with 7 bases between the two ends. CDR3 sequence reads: CASSSGYSGNTIYF. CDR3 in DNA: TGTGCCAGCAGTTCGGGATACTCTGGAAACACCATATATTTT.

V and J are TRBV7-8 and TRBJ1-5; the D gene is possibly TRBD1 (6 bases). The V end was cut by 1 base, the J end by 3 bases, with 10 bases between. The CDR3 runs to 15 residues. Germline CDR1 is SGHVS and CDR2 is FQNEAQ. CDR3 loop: CASSLGTAVNQPQHF. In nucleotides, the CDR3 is TGTGCCAGCAGCTTAGGGACAGCAGTCAATCAGCCCCAGCATTTT.

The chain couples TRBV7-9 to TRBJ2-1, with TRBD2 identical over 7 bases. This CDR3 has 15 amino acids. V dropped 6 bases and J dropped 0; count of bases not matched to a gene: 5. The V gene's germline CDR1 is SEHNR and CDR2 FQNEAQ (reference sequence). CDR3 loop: CASRTQRDSYNEQFF. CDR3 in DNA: TGTGCCAGCAGAACACAGCGGGACTCCTACAATGAGCAGTTCTTC.

The CDR3, as DNA: TGTGCCAGCAGTGAACAGGGGGCGTACTATGGCTACACCTTC. Its translation: CASSEQGAYYGYTF. The chain couples TRBV2 to TRBJ1-2; 8 nucleotides match TRBD1. CDR1 is SNHLY, CDR2 FYNNEI, per germline. This CDR3 contains 14 residues. V was clipped by 2 bases and J by 3 bases; unmatched bases: 2.

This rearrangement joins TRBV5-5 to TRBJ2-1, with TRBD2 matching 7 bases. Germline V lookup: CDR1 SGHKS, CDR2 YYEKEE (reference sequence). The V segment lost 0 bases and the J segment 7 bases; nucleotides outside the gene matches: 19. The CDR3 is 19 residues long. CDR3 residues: CASSLAGGLRLYRMNEQFF. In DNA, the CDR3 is TGTGCCAGCAGCTTGGCCGGGGGACTACGCCTCTACCGAATGAATGAGCAGTTCTTC.

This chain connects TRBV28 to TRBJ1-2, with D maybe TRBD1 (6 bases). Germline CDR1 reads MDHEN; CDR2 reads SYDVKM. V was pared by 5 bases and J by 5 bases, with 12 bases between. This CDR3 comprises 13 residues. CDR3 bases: TGTGCCAGCAGTAAAACTGGACAGTATGGCTACACCTTC. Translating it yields CASSKTGQYGYTF.

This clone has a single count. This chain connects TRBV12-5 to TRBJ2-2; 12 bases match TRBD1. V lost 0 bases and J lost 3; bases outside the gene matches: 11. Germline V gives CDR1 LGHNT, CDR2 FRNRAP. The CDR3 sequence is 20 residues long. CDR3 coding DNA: TGTGCTAGTGGTTTGGTACCCTGGGGACAGGGGGCTCGTTACACCGGGGAGCTGTTTTTT. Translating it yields CASGLVPWGQGARYTGELFF.

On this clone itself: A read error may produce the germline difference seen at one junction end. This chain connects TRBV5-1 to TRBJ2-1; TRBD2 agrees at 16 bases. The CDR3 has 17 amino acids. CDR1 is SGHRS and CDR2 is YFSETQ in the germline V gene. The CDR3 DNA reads TGCGCCAGCAGTTTGGGACTAGCGGGAGGGCCGGGGAATGAGCAGTTCTTC. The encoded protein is CASSLGLAGGPGNEQFF.

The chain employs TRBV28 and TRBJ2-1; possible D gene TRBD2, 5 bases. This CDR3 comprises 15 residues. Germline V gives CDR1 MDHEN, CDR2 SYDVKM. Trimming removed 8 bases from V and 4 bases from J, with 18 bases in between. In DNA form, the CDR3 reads TGTGCCAGCGTGCCCCTCCGGCGACTATACAATGAGCAGTTCTTC. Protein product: CASVPLRRLYNEQFF.

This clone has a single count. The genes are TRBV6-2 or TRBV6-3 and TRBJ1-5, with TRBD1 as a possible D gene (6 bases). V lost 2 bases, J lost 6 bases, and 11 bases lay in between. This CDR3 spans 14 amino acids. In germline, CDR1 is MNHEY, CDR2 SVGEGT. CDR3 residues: CASSYAGVGQPQHF. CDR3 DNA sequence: TGTGCCAGCAGTTACGCAGGGGTAGGTCAGCCCCAGCATTTT.

For the CDR3, the DNA is TGTGCCAGCAGCCGATCCACTAGCGGGGGGCCGACGCAGTATTTT. This translates into CASSRSTSGGPTQYF. The V and J genes are TRBV5-4 and TRBJ2-3; 12 bases are a match to TRBD2. With 4 bases clipped from V and 9 bases from J, the junction kept 9 bases outside the gene matches. The CDR3 is made up of 15 amino acids. Looked up from germline, CDR1 is SGHNT and CDR2 is YYREEE (reference sequence).

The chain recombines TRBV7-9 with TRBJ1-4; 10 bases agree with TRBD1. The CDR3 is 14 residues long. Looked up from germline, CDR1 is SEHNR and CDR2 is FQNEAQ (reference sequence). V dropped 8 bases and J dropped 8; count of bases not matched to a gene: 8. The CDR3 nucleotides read TGTGCCAGCTCACCGACAGGGGGCTTCGAAAAACTGTTTTTT. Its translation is CASSPTGGFEKLFF.

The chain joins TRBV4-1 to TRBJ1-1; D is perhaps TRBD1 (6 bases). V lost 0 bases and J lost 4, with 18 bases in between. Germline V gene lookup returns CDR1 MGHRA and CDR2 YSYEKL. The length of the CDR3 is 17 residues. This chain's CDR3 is CASSQDPLTGQITEAFF. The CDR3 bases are TGCGCCAGCAGCCAAGATCCCCTTACTGGACAGATCACTGAAGCTTTCTTT.

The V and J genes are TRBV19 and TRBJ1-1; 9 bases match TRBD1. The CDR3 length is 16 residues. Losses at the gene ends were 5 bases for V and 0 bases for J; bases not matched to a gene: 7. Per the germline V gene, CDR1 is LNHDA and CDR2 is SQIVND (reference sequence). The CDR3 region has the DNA TGTGCCAGTAGTCCCGGACAGGGGATTCTGAACACTGAAGCTTTCTTT. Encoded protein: CASSPGQGILNTEAFF.

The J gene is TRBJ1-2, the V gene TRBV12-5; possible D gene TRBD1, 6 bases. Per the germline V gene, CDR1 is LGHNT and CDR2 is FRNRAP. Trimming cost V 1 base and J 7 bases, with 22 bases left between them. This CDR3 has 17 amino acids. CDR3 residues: CASGLAPGTSFVGGYTF. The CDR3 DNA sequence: TGTGCTAGTGGTTTGGCCCCCGGGACATCCTTTGTCGGTGGCTACACCTTC.

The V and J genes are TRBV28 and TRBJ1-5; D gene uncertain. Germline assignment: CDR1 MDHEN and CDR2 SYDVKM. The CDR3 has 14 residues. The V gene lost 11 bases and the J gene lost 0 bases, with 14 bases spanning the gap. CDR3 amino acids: CASWAPYSNQPQHF. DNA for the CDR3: TGTGCCTCTTGGGCACCTTATAGCAATCAGCCCCAGCATTTT.

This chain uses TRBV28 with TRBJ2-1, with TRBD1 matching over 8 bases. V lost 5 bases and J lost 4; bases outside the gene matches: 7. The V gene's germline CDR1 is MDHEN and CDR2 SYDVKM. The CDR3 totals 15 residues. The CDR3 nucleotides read TGTGCCAGCAGTCGCCGGGACAGGTCTTACAATGAGCAGTTCTTC. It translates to CASSRRDRSYNEQFF.

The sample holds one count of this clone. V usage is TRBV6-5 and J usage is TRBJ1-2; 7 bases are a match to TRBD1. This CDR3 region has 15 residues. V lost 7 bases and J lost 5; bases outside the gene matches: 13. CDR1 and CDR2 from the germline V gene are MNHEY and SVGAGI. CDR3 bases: TGTGCCAGCACCGACACGGGGGACAGAAGATATGGCTACACCTTC. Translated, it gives CASTDTGDRRYGYTF.

The CDR3 region is CASSLVIVGTGDSYEQYF. The CDR3 DNA follows: TGTGCCAGCAGCTTAGTTATTGTCGGGACAGGAGACTCCTACGAGCAGTACTTC. The V and J genes are TRBV11-2 and TRBJ2-7, with 8 positions matching TRBD1. CDR3 length: 18 amino acids. Trimming at V came to 1 base and at J to 0 bases, leaving 11 bases not matched to a gene. Germline CDR1 SGHAT, CDR2 FQNNGV.

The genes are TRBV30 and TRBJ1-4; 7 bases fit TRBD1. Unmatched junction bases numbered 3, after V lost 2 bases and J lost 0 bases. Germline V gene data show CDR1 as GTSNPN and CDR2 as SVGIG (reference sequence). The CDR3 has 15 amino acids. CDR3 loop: CAWSLTGATNEKLFF. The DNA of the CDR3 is TGTGCCTGGAGTCTTACAGGGGCAACTAATGAAAAACTGTTTTTT.

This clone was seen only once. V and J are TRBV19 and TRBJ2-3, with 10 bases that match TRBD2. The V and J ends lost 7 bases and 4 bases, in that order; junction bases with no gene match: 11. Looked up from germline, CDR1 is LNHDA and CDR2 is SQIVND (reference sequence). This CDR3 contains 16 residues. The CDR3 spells CASTPPGLAPADTQYF. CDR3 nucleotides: TGTGCCAGTACTCCTCCGGGACTAGCGCCAGCAGATACGCAGTATTTT.

CDR3: CASSLDSPSTDTQYF. In nucleotides, the CDR3 is TGTGCCAGCAGTCTAGATAGTCCTAGCACAGATACGCAGTATTTT. The rearrangement links TRBV5-4 to TRBJ2-3; D gene unclear. Trimming cost V 5 bases and J 0 bases, with 13 bases left between them. CDR3 size: 15 residues. Germline V gene data show CDR1 as SGHNT and CDR2 as YYREEE (reference sequence).

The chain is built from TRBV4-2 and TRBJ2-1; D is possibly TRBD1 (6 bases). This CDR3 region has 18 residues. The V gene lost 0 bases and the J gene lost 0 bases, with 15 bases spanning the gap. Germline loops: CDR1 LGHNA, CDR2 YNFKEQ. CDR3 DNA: TGTGCCAGCAGCCAAGACCTCGGGACACTCAACTCCTACAATGAGCAGTTCTTC. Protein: CASSQDLGTLNSYNEQFF.

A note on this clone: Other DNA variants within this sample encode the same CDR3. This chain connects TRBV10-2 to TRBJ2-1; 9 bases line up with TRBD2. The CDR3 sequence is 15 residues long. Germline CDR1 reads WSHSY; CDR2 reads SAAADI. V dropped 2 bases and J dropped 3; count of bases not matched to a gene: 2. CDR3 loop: CASSEQLAGYNEQFF. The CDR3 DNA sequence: TGCGCCAGCAGTGAGCAACTAGCGGGCTACAATGAGCAGTTCTTC.

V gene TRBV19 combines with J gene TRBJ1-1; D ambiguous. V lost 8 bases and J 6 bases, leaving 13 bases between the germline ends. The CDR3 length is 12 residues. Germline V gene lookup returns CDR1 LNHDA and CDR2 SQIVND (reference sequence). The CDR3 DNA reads TGTGCCAGTGGGCGGAGGTTCGCTGAAGCTTTCTTT. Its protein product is CASGRRFAEAFF. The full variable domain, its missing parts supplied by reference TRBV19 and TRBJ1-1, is DGGITQSPKYLFRKEGQNVTLSCEQNLNHDAMYWYRQDPGQGLRLIYYSQIVNDFQKGDIAEGYSVSREKKESFPLTVTSAQKNPTAFYLCASGRRFAEAFFGQGTRLTVV.